The present T cell receptor beta chain was sequenced within a study of vaccination and CD4 T cells after COVID-19. Study as a whole: As a positive control, some control cultures were given a CEFX pool, while others were given an HIV-1 Nef pool or no peptide. Study-level findings and limits: Analysis of convalescent patients found that 304 of 307 vaccine-specific clones were spike mono-reactive. Median SARS-CoV-2-reactive clonotype numbers rose nonsignificantly, about 20 to 38.

To note about this clonotype: Its cognate antigen is unknown.

CDR3 size: 15 residues. Germline V lookup: CDR1 MDHEN, CDR2 SYDVKM. V was pared by 2 bases and J by 4 bases, with 14 bases between. The treatment is: roughly ten-day PBMC culture with coronavirus spike peptide pools or control peptides (ViraFEST assay). Antigen-specific T cell expansion with peptide pools preceded TCR sequencing in the ViraFEST approach. Sequencing of cultured CD4+ T cell DNA used the Oncomine TCR Beta short-read assay. TCRdb redid the calling of the PCR reads with MiXCR, one entry per CDR3 protein. The table lists a few thousand distinct CDR3 sequences, approximately 78% of them singletons, with approximately 19% in the top ten.

The sequence came from a human donor who had recovered from COVID-19. Sequenced sample: CD4+ T cells from blood, cultured in vitro. The chain joins TRBV28 to TRBJ1-2; D not resolved. DNA for the CDR3: TGTGCCAGCAGTTTAGAGACAATATTCTCCTATGGCTACACCTTC. It codes for CASSLETIFSYGYTF.